A selection of T cell receptor beta chains follows, all from one sample in a study of neurological immune-mediated disorders. In TCRdb, the 5' RACE reads were re-called with MiXCR into one record per CDR3 protein. Counted here are about 55,000 distinct CDR3 sequences, 4.2% occurring once; the ten biggest clones make up around 3%. The sample was PBMCs. The source of these receptors is a man between 45 and 60 years old with multiple sclerosis. CDR3s include the opening cysteine and the closing phenylalanine or tryptophan. The D gene is left open where the match is weak. For some rows the clone size is stated as once, few or many, or as a class when expanded; others skip it.

>TRBV11-1|many|TRBJ2-7|NA
TGTGCCAGCAGCGTGGGGCCTCCTTACGAGCAGTACTTC
CASSVGPPYEQYF
>TRBV28|many|TRBJ2-6|TRBD1
TGTGCCAGCAGTTTAGGGACAGTCTACTCTGGGGCCAACGTCCTGACTTTC
CASSLGTVYSGANVLTF
>TRBV15|many|TRBJ1-5|NA
TGTGCCACCAGCAGACGAGCCAGGGGTGAGGCTCAGCCCCAGCATTTT
CATSRRARGEAQPQHF
>TRBV7-2|NA|TRBJ2-1|NA
TGTGCCAGCAGCTTAGCCTACGATGAGCAGTTCTTC
CASSLAYDEQFF
>TRBV6-5|many|TRBJ1-2|NA
TGTGCCAGCAGTTACTCGATTACAGGGCCCTATGGCTACACCTTC
CASSYSITGPYGYTF
>TRBV4-2|many|TRBJ2-7|NA
TGTGCCAGCAGCCAATCTACGGGCCCCTACGAGCAGTACTTC
CASSQSTGPYEQYF
>TRBV9|NA|TRBJ2-2|NA
TGTGCCAGCAGCGTAGACCCTTTGGGGCGGGGAACCGGGGAGCTGTTTTTT
CASSVDPLGRGTGELFF
>TRBV30|many|TRBJ1-2|NA
TGTGCCTGGAGTGTGTGGAGCTATGGCTACACCTTC
CAWSVWSYGYTF
>TRBV24-1|many|TRBJ2-1|TRBD1
TGTGCCACCAGTGATTCCCCGGGACAGGGTCCGTTCTTC
CATSDSPGQGPFF
>TRBV27|NA|TRBJ2-7|NA
TGTGCCAGCAGTATAGGGCCAGCGCGGGAGCAGTACTTC
CASSIGPAREQYF
>TRBV7-9|few|TRBJ1-5|NA
TGTGCCAGCAGCATCGGGGGGTCCCAGCCCCAGCATTTT
CASSIGGSQPQHF
>TRBV20-1|few|TRBJ2-7|NA
TGCAGTGCTAGAGATTATCTGACCAGGGTCCGGGACAAGTTCTCCTACGAGCAGTACTTC
CSARDYLTRVRDKFSYEQYF
>TRBV7-9|many|TRBJ1-1|TRBD1
TGTGCCAGCAGCTTAGAAGGGGGCTTGAGGTCCACTGAAGCTTTCTTT
CASSLEGGLRSTEAFF
>TRBV29-1|many|TRBJ2-2|NA
TGCAGCGTTGAATGGGGGACCGGGGAGCTGTTTTTT
CSVEWGTGELFF
>TRBV20-1|few|TRBJ2-7|NA
TGCAGTGCTAGTAAGTACGAGCAGTACTTC
CSASKYEQYF
>TRBV28|NA|TRBJ1-1|NA
TGTGCCAGCAGTTTACGATCGTTGGTCACTGAAGCTTTCTTT
CASSLRSLVTEAFF
>TRBV5-1|many|TRBJ2-3|NA
TGCGCCAGCAGCTTGCAGCCACCAGATACGCAGTATTTT
CASSLQPPDTQYF
>TRBV5-1|many|TRBJ2-2|TRBD2
TGCGCCAGCAGATTCCTAGCGGGAGGGACCGGGGAGCTGTTTTTT
CASRFLAGGTGELFF
>TRBV20-1|many|TRBJ1-2|NA
TGCAGTGCTAGACAGGAGACAAACTATGGCTACACCTTC
CSARQETNYGYTF
>TRBV3-1|many|TRBJ1-1|TRBD1
TGTGCCAGCAGCCAAGCGGACAGGGGAATCACTGAAGCTTTCTTT
CASSQADRGITEAFF
>TRBV5-1|NA|TRBJ2-3|TRBD2
TGCGCCAGCAGCTCGCTACTAGCGGGAGGGGGAGATACGCAGTATTTT
CASSSLLAGGGDTQYF
>TRBV29-1|NA|TRBJ2-7|NA
TGCAGCGTTGGTTCAGGCTACGAGCAGTACTTC
CSVGSGYEQYF
>TRBV20-1|many|TRBJ2-3|NA
TGCAGTGCGAGGGAGGGGGGCACAGATACGCAGTATTTT
CSAREGGTDTQYF
>TRBV20-1|many|TRBJ1-4|NA
TGCAGTGCTAGCCTTTATGCAACTAATGAAAAACTGTTTTTT
CSASLYATNEKLFF
>TRBV9|many|TRBJ2-7|NA
TGTGCCAGCAGCGTAGGGGGGACCACCTACGAGCAGTACTTC
CASSVGGTTYEQYF
>TRBV7-7|once|TRBJ2-5|TRBD2
TGTGCCAGCAGCTTAGAGTCGGCTAGCGGGCCCCTTTGGGCAGAGACCCAGTACTTC
CASSLESASGPLWAETQYF
>TRBV5-1|many|TRBJ2-1|TRBD2
TGCGCCAGCAGCTTGTATGTACTAGCGGGGGGTGAGCAGTTCTTC
CASSLYVLAGGEQFF
>TRBV20-1|many|TRBJ2-5|NA
TGCAGTGCTAGGCGGACCCAAGAGACCCAGTACTTC
CSARRTQETQYF
>TRBV5-6|NA|TRBJ2-7|NA
TGTGCCAGCAGCTTGCACGTGGTTCGTGAAGAGCGCACCAGCTCCTACGAGCAGTACTTC
CASSLHVVREERTSSYEQYF
>TRBV6-6|many|TRBJ1-6|NA
TGTGCCAGCAGTTTTGTCAGGGGCTATAATTCACCCCTCCACTTT
CASSFVRGYNSPLHF
>TRBV5-1|many|TRBJ2-5|NA
TGCGCCAGCGCCGCGGGGGAGACCCAGTACTTC
CASAAGETQYF
>TRBV15|many|TRBJ2-1|TRBD2
TGTGCCACCAGCAGATGGACTAGCGGCAATGAGCAGTTCTTC
CATSRWTSGNEQFF
>TRBV20-1|many|TRBJ1-1|TRBD1
TGCAGTGCTAGGACAGGGGACACTGAAGCTTTCTTT
CSARTGDTEAFF
>TRBV29-1|many|TRBJ2-1|TRBD2
TGCAGCGTTCTCTGGCGGGAGGTGTGGAACAATGAGCAGTTCTTC
CSVLWREVWNNEQFF
>TRBV28|medium-sized|TRBJ2-1|NA
TGTGCCAGCAGTTCCAGACCGAGCTCCTACAATGAGCAGTTCTTC
CASSSRPSSYNEQFF
>TRBV20-1|many|TRBJ2-1|NA
TGCAGTGCTACCGACAGGAGCTCCTACAATGAGCAGTTCTTC
CSATDRSSYNEQFF
>TRBV5-1|many|TRBJ2-3|NA
TGCGCCAGCAGCGAGGAGAGGGCGACAGATACGCAGTATTTT
CASSEERATDTQYF
>TRBV28|few|TRBJ1-2|NA
TGTGCCAGCAGTTTGATGGAGTATGGCTACACCTTC
CASSLMEYGYTF
>TRBV5-5|few|TRBJ1-5|NA
TGTGCCAGCAGGAAGGGTTTCAATCAGCCCCAGCATTTT
CASRKGFNQPQHF
>TRBV5-1|many|TRBJ2-5|NA
TGCGCCAGCAGTCCGCTGACAGGCAAACAAGAGACCCAGTACTTC
CASSPLTGKQETQYF
>TRBV20-1|many|TRBJ2-1|TRBD2
TGCAGTGCTAGGGTACCGACGGGACTAAACTACAATGAGCAGTTCTTC
CSARVPTGLNYNEQFF
>TRBV5-1|many|TRBJ2-1|TRBD2
TGCGCCAGCAGCTTGCTAGCGGGGAGCTACAATGAGCAGTTCTTC
CASSLLAGSYNEQFF
>TRBV12-3/TRBV12-4|many|TRBJ2-1|NA
TGTGCCAGCAGTTTAGCGCTGGGAACCGAAGAGCAGTTCTTC
CASSLALGTEEQFF
>TRBV10-3|many|TRBJ2-1|TRBD2
TGTGCCACCTTGCCCCTAAGACTAGCGGGAGATCGCAATGAGCAGTTCTTC
CATLPLRLAGDRNEQFF
>TRBV20-1|many|TRBJ2-3|NA
TGCAGTGCTAGTGTTCCAGATACGCAGTATTTT
CSASVPDTQYF
>TRBV5-1|many|TRBJ2-1|NA
TGCGCCAGCAGCTCACCCGAGGGCGGGCGTTACAATGAGCAGTTCTTC
CASSSPEGGRYNEQFF
>TRBV27|few|TRBJ2-4|NA
TGTGCCAGCACCGATGGGACCAAAAACATTCAGTACTTC
CASTDGTKNIQYF
>TRBV15|many|TRBJ2-7|TRBD2
TGTGCCACCAGCAGAGATAGGGCTAGCGGGCCGACCTACGAGCAGTACTTC
CATSRDRASGPTYEQYF
>TRBV28|many|TRBJ2-1|NA
TGTGCCAGCAGTTTTGGGTCCACTGAGCAGTTCTTC
CASSFGSTEQFF
>TRBV10-3|few|TRBJ2-7|NA
TGTGCCATCAGTGAGTCTGGTTTCAGCTTAACCTACGAGCAGTACTTC
CAISESGFSLTYEQYF
>TRBV6-1|NA|TRBJ2-1|NA
TGTGCCAGCATCCTAGGGGCGAGCTCCTACAATGAGCAGTTCTTC
CASILGASSYNEQFF
>TRBV6-5|many|TRBJ2-2|TRBD1
TGTGCCAGCAGTTACTCGGACAGGGCTCCCGGGGAGCTGTTTTTT
CASSYSDRAPGELFF
>TRBV20-1|many|TRBJ1-4|NA
TGCAGTGCTAGAGATCTCGGGGCCATTAATGAAAAACTGTTTTTT
CSARDLGAINEKLFF
>TRBV5-1|many|TRBJ2-1|TRBD1
TGCGCCAGCAGCCCGGGGACAGGGGCACTCAATGAGCAGTTCTTC
CASSPGTGALNEQFF
>TRBV6-1|many|TRBJ1-6|NA
TGTGCCAGCAGTGAAGGTTATTGGGACACCCATAATTCACCCCTCCACTTT
CASSEGYWDTHNSPLHF
>TRBV7-9|many|TRBJ2-2|TRBD2
TGTGCCAGCAGCTCACTAGCGGGGCACACCGGGGAGCTGTTTTTT
CASSSLAGHTGELFF
>TRBV20-1|many|TRBJ1-6|TRBD1
TGCAGTGCAGCAGGGGGGGATTCACCCCTCCACTTT
CSAAGGDSPLHF